This note documents a single T cell receptor beta chain sequence. The data derive from a study of blood T cell repertoires in COVID-19. Sequenced by immunoSEQ multiplex PCR; TCRdb stores in-frame clones only, minus some. This table holds around 180,000 clones, about 85% found once. Germline CDR1 and CDR2: WSHSY and SAAADI. This CDR3 comprises 14 residues. V shed 5 bases and J shed 0 bases, with 8 bases lying between them. The chain couples TRBV10-2 to TRBJ1-3; D gene uncertain. The sample consisted of peripheral blood. The clonotype originates from a man older than 75 with COVID-19, enrolled during active disease. The CDR3 DNA reads as TGCGCCAGCAGTCTCACTTACTCTGGAAACACCATATATTTT. Protein product: CASSLTYSGNTIYF.